Listed here are 26 T cell receptor beta chains from one sample, sequenced in a study. Using its own MiXCR run on the 5' RACE reads, TCRdb lists one record per CDR3 protein. The sample includes about 43,000 distinct CDR3 sequences, 22% of them seen just once. Tregs were sorted as CD4+CD25+CD127-/low cells. The specimen was Tregs sorted from a lymph node. The receptors shown here come from a female donor with breast cancer.

This clonotype was detected only a few times. The CDR3 is CASSPRQYQETQYF. CDR3 nucleotides: TGCGCCAGCAGCCCAAGACAGTACCAAGAGACCCAGTACTTC. The V call is TRBV4-1, the J call TRBJ2-5; D possibly corresponds to TRBD1 (5 bases). Germline V gives CDR1 MGHRA, CDR2 YSYEKL. This CDR3 is 14 amino acids long. Trimming left V 4 bases short and J 0 bases short, with 9 bases between.

This clonotype has ten or more counts. J is TRBJ1-2 and V is TRBV5-1; TRBD1 matches 8 bases. Germline V gene sequence: CDR1 SGHRS, CDR2 YFSETQ. V dropped 0 bases and J dropped 2; count of bases not matched to a gene: 0. The length of the CDR3 is 14 residues. DNA for the CDR3: TGCGCCAGCAGCTTGGACAGGGGGAACTATGGCTACACCTTC. It encodes CASSLDRGNYGYTF.

The chain has TRBV25-1 and TRBJ2-7, with 8 bases aligning to TRBD1. The junction had 2 bases not matched to a gene; V was cut back by 3 bases and J by 4 bases. Germline CDR1 and CDR2: MGHDK and SYGVNS. The CDR3 spans 13 residues. DNA for the CDR3: TGTGCCAGCAGTGAGGACAGGGCATACGAGCAGTACTTC. The encoded protein is CASSEDRAYEQYF.

This clonotype has more than one count but fewer than ten. The V gene is TRBV4-1, the J gene TRBJ1-1, with 9 bases lining up with TRBD1. With V trimmed by 4 bases and J by 5 bases, 11 bases remained unmatched. This CDR3 has 16 amino acids. Germline V gene lookup returns CDR1 MGHRA and CDR2 YSYEKL. CDR3 sequence: CASSRGTGLDKTEAFF. The CDR3 coding sequence is TGCGCCAGCAGCCGTGGGACAGGGTTGGATAAGACTGAAGCTTTCTTT.

This clonotype was recorded a few times. The chain joins TRBV20-1 to TRBJ1-5, with D possibly matching TRBD1 (5 bases). The CDR3 totals 13 residues. V lost 1 base and J 3 bases, leaving 7 bases between the germline ends. CDR1 is DFQATT and CDR2 is SNEGSKA in the germline V gene (reference sequence). The CDR3 loop is CSARGDANQPQHF. CDR3 bases: TGCAGTGCTAGAGGGGACGCCAATCAGCCCCAGCATTTT.

In this sample, this clonotype turned up many times. V usage is TRBV29-1 and J usage is TRBJ2-7; tentative D call: TRBD2 (5 bases). The CDR3 is 13 residues long. V was shortened by 5 bases and J by 3 bases, with 14 bases between the two germline ends. Looked up from germline, CDR1 is SQVTM and CDR2 is ANQGSEA. CDR3 in amino acids: CSVMRDKNYEQYF. The CDR3 DNA reads TGCAGCGTTATGAGGGATAAAAACTACGAGCAGTACTTC.

About this clonotype: Mismatch with germline at one junction end may stem from a read error. V usage is TRBV7-9 and J usage is TRBJ2-7; 10 nucleotides agree with TRBD2. The V gene's germline CDR1 is SEHNR and CDR2 FQNEAQ (reference sequence). CDR3 size: 16 residues. The CDR3 nucleotides are TGTGCCAGCAGCGCAAGCCTAGCGGGAGTTCTCTACAAGCAGTACTTC. It is translated as CASSASLAGVLYKQYF.

This clonotype was observed many times. The V call is TRBV10-2, the J call TRBJ2-1; a weak D match, TRBD2 (5 bases). From germline, CDR1 is WSHSY and CDR2 SAAADI. The CDR3 is made up of 14 amino acids. With 7 bases removed from V and 5 bases from J, the gap between germline ends came to 15 bases. In DNA, the CDR3 is TGCGCCAGCACCAGCCTTGGACTTCACAATGAGCAGTTCTTC. It codes for CASTSLGLHNEQFF.

This clonotype has a handful of counts. The gene calls are TRBV28 and TRBJ1-5; 8 nucleotides line up with TRBD1. This CDR3 is 17 amino acids long. Germline V gives CDR1 MDHEN, CDR2 SYDVKM. V lost 5 bases and J lost 0; bases outside the gene matches: 9. CDR3 amino acids: CASSLGQGRYSNQPQHF. The DNA for the CDR3 is TGTGCCAGCAGTCTAGGACAGGGCAGATATAGCAATCAGCCCCAGCATTTT.

The genes are TRBV5-1 and TRBJ2-1, with a weak D call TRBD2 (6 bases). This CDR3 has 15 residues. The germline V and J ends were trimmed by 0 bases and 3 bases, with 10 bases remaining between them. Looked up from germline, CDR1 is SGHRS and CDR2 is YFSETQ. CDR3: CASSLASSVYNEQFF. The CDR3 DNA is TGCGCCAGCAGCTTGGCGTCTAGCGTCTACAATGAGCAGTTCTTC.

This chain connects TRBV29-1 to TRBJ2-1; 7 bases match TRBD1. Germline V gene lookup returns CDR1 SQVTM and CDR2 ANQGSEA. The CDR3 runs to 13 residues. The V and J ends lost 6 bases and 3 bases, in that order; junction bases with no gene match: 5. CDR3: CSVGDSLYNEQFF. Here the CDR3 DNA reads TGCAGCGTAGGGGACAGCCTCTACAATGAGCAGTTCTTC.

This clonotype was observed a handful of times. The CDR3 loop reads CASSLSAEDTQYF. The CDR3 nucleotides read TGTGCCAGCAGTTTAAGCGCAGAAGATACGCAGTATTTT. The chain has TRBV12-3 or TRBV12-4 and TRBJ2-3, with D uncertain. This CDR3 has 13 residues. The V gene lost 2 bases and the J gene lost 5 bases, with 8 bases spanning the gap.

At least ten counts were recorded for this clonotype. J is TRBJ1-5 and V is TRBV2; D may be TRBD1 (6 bases). V was cut by 8 bases and J by 0 bases, with 11 bases left in between. This CDR3 is built from 14 residues. The germline V gene has CDR1 SNHLY and CDR2 FYNNEI. For the CDR3, the DNA is TGTGCCAGCCGGGACACCTATAGCAATCAGCCCCAGCATTTT. It codes for CASRDTYSNQPQHF.

This clonotype was recorded a few times. This chain joins TRBV20-1 and TRBJ2-7; no definite D call. V lost 0 bases and J 2 bases, leaving 11 bases between the germline ends. The germline V gene has CDR1 DFQATT and CDR2 SNEGSKA (reference sequence). This CDR3 has 14 amino acids. CDR3 amino acids: CSARDNARTYEQYF. CDR3 bases: TGCAGTGCTAGAGATAACGCGAGAACCTACGAGCAGTACTTC.

This clonotype appeared a few times. The gene calls are TRBV20-1 and TRBJ2-1, with D perhaps TRBD1 or TRBD2 (5 bases each). CDR1 is DFQATT, CDR2 SNEGSKA, per germline (reference sequence). The CDR3 covers 14 residues. V was cut by 4 bases and J by 9 bases, with 19 bases left in between. The CDR3 loop is CSAIRDDVDGEQFF. DNA for the CDR3: TGCAGTGCTATTAGGGACGACGTTGACGGTGAGCAGTTCTTC.

The sample holds many counts of this clonotype. The V call is TRBV5-1, the J call TRBJ1-1; 7 positions agree with TRBD1. Germline V gives CDR1 SGHRS, CDR2 YFSETQ. The CDR3 spans 13 residues. V shed 5 bases, J shed 3 bases, and the junction held 4 bases outside the gene matches. The CDR3 region is CASREGAHTEAFF. The CDR3 bases are TGCGCCAGCAGGGAGGGGGCGCACACTGAAGCTTTCTTT.

The chain recombines TRBV7-8 with TRBJ2-3, with 10 bases aligning to TRBD2. There are 16 residues in the CDR3. The ends lost 5 bases at V and 0 bases at J; junction bases unmatched: 5. Germline loops: CDR1 SGHVS, CDR2 FQNEAQ. The CDR3 reads CASSPLAGASTDTQYF. As DNA, the CDR3 is TGTGCCAGCAGCCCCCTAGCGGGGGCCAGCACAGATACGCAGTATTTT. Filled out from reference TRBV7-8 and TRBJ2-3, the complete variable domain reads GAGVSQSPRYKVAKRGQDVALRCDPISGHVSLFWYQQALGQGPEFLTYFQNEAQLDKSGLPSDRFFAERPEGSVSTLKIQRTQQEDSAVYLCASSPLAGASTDTQYFGPGTRLTVL.

The chain is built from TRBV10-3 and TRBJ1-2; 7 bases are shared with TRBD1. The V gene end was trimmed by 4 bases and the J gene end by 1 base; junction bases not matched to a gene: 6. Germline V gives CDR1 ENHRY, CDR2 SYGVKD. The CDR3 is 15 amino acids. CDR3 sequence: CAISASQGLNYGYTF. For the CDR3, the DNA is TGTGCCATCAGTGCCTCACAGGGGCTTAACTATGGCTACACCTTC.

This clonotype came up a few times. The rearrangement uses TRBV6-2 or TRBV6-3 and TRBJ2-1, with unresolved D. The CDR3 extends over 16 amino acids. The V gene's germline CDR1 is MNHEY and CDR2 SVGEGT. V lost 2 bases to trimming and J lost 6 bases, with 17 bases between them. The CDR3 DNA is TGTGCCAGCAGTTACCCCCCCTCGCTCGCACTCAATGAGCAGTTCTTC. This encodes CASSYPPSLALNEQFF.

The chain carries TRBV30 and TRBJ2-3, with TRBD1 matching over 7 bases. The V and J ends lost 0 bases and 5 bases, in that order; junction bases with no gene match: 5. Germline V CDR1 and CDR2: GTSNPN, SVGIG (reference sequence). The CDR3 has 14 amino acids. The CDR3 DNA sequence: TGTGCCTGGAGTGTCGACAGGGTGCTAGATACGCAGTATTTT. Residues: CAWSVDRVLDTQYF.

This clonotype was counted a few times. The genes are TRBV5-1 and TRBJ2-1; no reliable D call. The germline V gene has CDR1 SGHRS and CDR2 YFSETQ. With 4 bases removed from V and 6 bases from J, the gap between germline ends came to 11 bases. The CDR3 totals 13 residues. The CDR3 DNA follows: TGCGCCAGCAGCCCGTCTGTGGCCAATGAGCAGTTCTTC. It codes for CASSPSVANEQFF.

CDR3 sequence reads: CSARLAGGPGYEQYF. The CDR3 nucleotides read TGCAGTGCTAGACTAGCGGGAGGGCCGGGCTACGAGCAGTACTTC. This rearrangement joins TRBV20-1 to TRBJ2-7; 12 bases are a match to TRBD2. The V segment lost 2 bases and the J segment 3 bases; nucleotides outside the gene matches: 5. Per the germline V gene, CDR1 is DFQATT and CDR2 is SNEGSKA (reference sequence). There are 15 residues in the CDR3.

This chain connects TRBV4-2 to TRBJ2-2, with unresolved D. This CDR3 has 12 amino acids. V lost 4 bases, J lost 7 bases, and 7 bases lay in between. Germline CDR1 LGHNA, CDR2 YNFKEQ. CDR3 sequence reads: CASSPRGGELFF. The CDR3 DNA reads as TGTGCCAGCAGCCCCCGAGGCGGGGAGCTGTTTTTT.

This clonotype was seen at least ten times. V usage is TRBV6-5 and J usage is TRBJ1-2; no clear D gene. V shed 7 bases and J shed 2 bases, with 11 bases lying between them. This CDR3 has 13 residues. Germline V gene data show CDR1 as MNHEY and CDR2 as SVGAGI. CDR3: CASTPVANYGYTF. Here the CDR3 DNA reads TGTGCCAGCACACCCGTCGCCAACTATGGCTACACCTTC.

The chain carries TRBV27 and TRBJ2-2; the D gene is possibly TRBD2 (5 bases). CDR1 is MNHEY, CDR2 SMNVEV, per germline (reference sequence). This CDR3 has 15 amino acids. Deletions cut 2 bases from V and 6 bases from J, with 13 bases between. Here the CDR3 reads CASSLPGTSPGELFF. CDR3 DNA sequence: TGTGCCAGCAGTTTACCGGGAACTTCACCCGGGGAGCTGTTTTTT.

The CDR3: CASSEEWSGVSYEQYF. CDR3 DNA sequence: TGTGCCAGCAGTGAAGAATGGAGCGGGGTCTCCTACGAGCAGTACTTC. The J gene is TRBJ2-7, the V gene TRBV6-1; 7 bases match TRBD2. Germline lookup yields CDR1 MNHNS and CDR2 SASEGT. The CDR3 runs to 16 residues. After removal of 1 base from V and 0 bases from J, the junction contained 6 bases not matched to a gene.